These T cell receptor beta chains were read from a single sample in a study of beta chain features in type 1 diabetes. Sequenced by immunoSEQ multiplex PCR; TCRdb stores in-frame clones only, minus some. The repertoire holds 150,000 or so clones, with 48% as singletons. Sequenced input: Tregs from blood. The receptors stem from a man between 18 and 35 years old in good health. Each CDR3 is given without its conserved first and last residue. The size field is filled for only some rows; it gives once, few, many or a size class.

cdr3_aa,j_call,clone_size,v_call
ASTRTGFPYEQY,TRBJ2-7,few,TRBV7-2
ASRETRDKYEQY,TRBJ2-7,few,TRBV2
ASSPPQGYAYGYT,TRBJ1-2,-,TRBV25-1
ASSQTGGLAGGTDTQY,TRBJ2-3,few,TRBV4-3
ASSPGKIANIQY,TRBJ2-4,-,TRBV6-5
ASSIGSGFSYEQY,-,-,TRBV19
ATLQRGSTGELF,TRBJ2-2,few,TRBV15
ASSISGTGNNEQF,TRBJ2-1,few,TRBV7-3
ASNPPSGRDTGELF,TRBJ2-2,few,TRBV19
ASSLYSYEQY,-,-,TRBV28
AWSKGVLYTQY,TRBJ2-3,-,TRBV30
ASSEFGRNTLH,TRBJ1-6,-,TRBV2
ASSQGAGVGAGATDTQY,TRBJ2-3,-,TRBV4-1
ASSRQGVLNEQF,TRBJ2-1,few,TRBV19
ASSPRTGVTTRAYEQY,-,few,TRBV27
ASSSRRGVQPQH,TRBJ1-5,-,TRBV28
ASSSPGRVGLEKLF,TRBJ1-4,-,TRBV19
ASSRPGRGLADTQY,TRBJ2-3,-,TRBV5-1
ASSPTLGGRALYNEQF,TRBJ2-1,-,TRBV5-1
ASSEVGASNSPLH,TRBJ1-6,few,TRBV6-1
ASSPLSQVPYEQY,-,-,TRBV18
ASDTSGYEQY,TRBJ2-7,-,TRBV25-1
ASSFWFAGATAFGYASTDTQY,TRBJ2-3,-,TRBV5-1
ASSLWGENTEAF,TRBJ1-1,few,TRBV5-1
ASSATGTSLKNEQF,TRBJ2-1,-,TRBV7-2
ASRPDRGRTEAF,TRBJ1-1,-,TRBV7-9
ASSVDEYTIY,TRBJ1-3,-,TRBV9
ASSLWSGSQDTQY,TRBJ2-3,-,TRBV7-2
ATNKRQGLGGPAF,TRBJ1-1,-,TRBV19
ASTLGYRNRGYT,TRBJ1-2,few,TRBV28
ASSFPGQGRQPQH,TRBJ1-5,-,TRBV28
ASSLALAGGAGTQY,TRBJ2-5,-,TRBV7-8
SSGTFLTDTQY,TRBJ2-3,-,TRBV29-1
ASSSNTGRVGTGELF,TRBJ2-2,-,TRBV7-3
ASSVGGNTEAF,TRBJ1-1,-,TRBV2
ASSQVSLGRRNYGYT,TRBJ1-2,-,TRBV4-1
ASSTAGGAYNEQF,TRBJ2-1,-,TRBV7-9
ASSVAFQGAVAF,TRBJ1-1,-,TRBV9
ASSTVGGSSYEQY,TRBJ2-7,few,TRBV7-2
ASRAQNYGYT,TRBJ1-2,few,TRBV6-4
ASSYSATGWDTEAF,TRBJ1-1,few,TRBV6-6
ASSSPGAGDYEQY,TRBJ2-7,-,TRBV4-1
SVEEAPGAPLTEAF,TRBJ1-1,-,TRBV29-1
AWSVVPLTYEQY,-,-,TRBV30
ASSSSGGYNEQF,TRBJ2-1,-,TRBV7-3
ASSLVWASYEQY,-,few,TRBV7-2
ASSGTSGRSEQY,TRBJ2-7,-,TRBV6-6
ASSRRGNDNQPQH,TRBJ1-5,few,TRBV4-2
ASSLTGRGLGEQY,TRBJ2-7,-,TRBV7-2
ASSKSGGSYEQY,TRBJ2-7,-,TRBV5-1
ASSQGVGGYT,TRBJ1-2,few,TRBV7-2
ASSLRLALQETQY,TRBJ2-5,-,TRBV7-9